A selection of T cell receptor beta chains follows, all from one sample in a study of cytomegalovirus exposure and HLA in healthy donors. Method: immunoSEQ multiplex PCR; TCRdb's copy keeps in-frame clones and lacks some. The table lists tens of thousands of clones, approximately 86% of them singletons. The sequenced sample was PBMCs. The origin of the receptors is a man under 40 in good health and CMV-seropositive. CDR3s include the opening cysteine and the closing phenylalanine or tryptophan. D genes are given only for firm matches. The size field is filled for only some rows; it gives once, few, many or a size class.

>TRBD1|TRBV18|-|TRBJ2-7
CASSPSLTGASYEQYF
TGTGCCAGCTCACCAAGTCTCACAGGGGCCTCCTACGAGCAGTACTTC
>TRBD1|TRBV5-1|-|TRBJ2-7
CASSGTVHYEQYF
TGCGCCAGTTCCGGGACAGTTCACTACGAGCAGTACTTC
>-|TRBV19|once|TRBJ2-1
CASSVEDSQIYNEQFF
TGTGCCAGTAGTGTCGAAGACAGCCAGATTTACAATGAGCAGTTCTTC
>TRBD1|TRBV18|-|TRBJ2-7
CASSPRQGEEQYF
TGTGCCAGCTCACCTAGACAGGGTGAAGAGCAGTACTTC
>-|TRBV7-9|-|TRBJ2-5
CASSPKEGVWQETQYF
TGTGCCAGCAGTCCAAAAGAGGGGGTTTGGCAAGAGACCCAGTACTTC
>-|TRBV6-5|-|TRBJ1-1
CASSYSRGSEAFF
TGTGCCAGCAGTTACTCGCGGGGGTCTGAAGCTTTCTTT
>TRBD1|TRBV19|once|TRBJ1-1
CASNKPRDSAEAFF
TGTGCCAGTAACAAGCCCCGGGACAGTGCTGAAGCTTTCTTT
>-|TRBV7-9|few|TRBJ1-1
CASRYRLNTEAFF
TGTGCCAGCAGATACAGGCTGAACACTGAAGCTTTCTTT
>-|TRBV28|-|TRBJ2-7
CASSSSSPRYEQYF
TGTGCCAGCAGTTCCTCTAGTCCTCGGTACGAGCAGTACTTC
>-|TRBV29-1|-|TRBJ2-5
CSVPGTTQETQYF
TGCAGCGTTCCCGGGACAACTCAAGAGACCCAGTACTTC
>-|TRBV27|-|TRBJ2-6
CASSLTGANVLTF
TGTGCCAGCAGTTTAACAGGGGCCAACGTCCTGACTTTC
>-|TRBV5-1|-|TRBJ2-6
CASSSNRASGSGANVLTF
TGCGCCAGCAGTTCAAACAGGGCCTCCGGCTCTGGGGCCAACGTCCTGACTTTC
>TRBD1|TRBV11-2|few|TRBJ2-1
CASSSQTGRDNEQFF
TGTGCCAGCAGCTCGCAGACAGGGCGGGACAATGAGCAGTTCTTC
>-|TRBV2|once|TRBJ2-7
CASSEAVAGREQYF
TGTGCCAGCAGTGAAGCGGTTGCCGGTCGAGAGCAGTACTTC
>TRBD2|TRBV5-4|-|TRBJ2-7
CASSLDPNEAGASYEQYF
TGTGCCAGCAGCTTGGATCCGAACGAAGCGGGAGCGTCCTACGAGCAGTACTTC
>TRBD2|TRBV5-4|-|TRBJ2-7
CASSSYSRRTSGRARHEQYF
TGTGCCAGCAGCTCGTATTCCCGCCGGACTAGCGGGAGGGCTCGCCACGAGCAGTACTTC